Each of the 29 T cell receptor beta chains below was sequenced from the same sample in a study of blood T cell repertoires in COVID-19. Produced via immunoSEQ multiplex PCR; TCRdb's table is partial and in-frame only. In the table there are about 300,000 clones, just under 90% of which are singletons. The sample comprised PBMCs or T cells enriched from blood (not recorded which). The receptor set was obtained from a woman aged 45-65 years who had been exposed to COVID-19.

The chain combines TRBV5-4 with TRBJ2-1, with TRBD1 identical over 10 bases. The CDR3 runs to 16 residues. The junction had 9 bases not matched to a gene; V was cut back by 0 bases and J by 9 bases. Germline-derived CDR1 and CDR2 are SGHNT and YYREEE (reference sequence). The CDR3 here is CASSLEGTGASGEQFF. As DNA, the CDR3 is TGTGCCAGCAGCTTGGAAGGGACAGGGGCGTCGGGTGAGCAGTTCTTC.

The V gene is TRBV6-1, the J gene TRBJ1-1, with D possibly TRBD1 on 6 matching bases. Germline CDR1 and CDR2: MNHNS and SASEGT. The CDR3 contains 15 residues. Trimming took off 2 bases at V and 1 base at J, with 11 bases between the two ends. The CDR3 loop is CASSELDRPNTEAFF. CDR3 sequence (DNA): TGTGCCAGCAGTGAACTGGACAGACCGAACACTGAAGCTTTCTTT.

V and J are TRBV30 and TRBJ2-1; 9 bases fit TRBD2. Germline CDR1 and CDR2: GTSNPN and SVGIG (reference sequence). CDR3 length: 16 amino acids. Losses at the gene ends were 2 bases for V and 5 bases for J; bases not matched to a gene: 10. CDR3 protein: CAWSLRGGSNNNEQFF. CDR3 sequence (DNA): TGTGCCTGGAGTTTGCGGGGGGGCTCAAATAACAATGAGCAGTTCTTC.

This chain connects TRBV27 to TRBJ1-2; no reliable D call. Germline assignment: CDR1 MNHEY and CDR2 SMNVEV (reference sequence). The V end lost 3 bases, the J end lost 4 bases, and 12 bases lay between the germline ends. This CDR3 is 14 amino acids long. The CDR3 protein is CASSFLNLGYGYTF. The DNA for the CDR3 is TGTGCCAGCAGTTTTTTGAACCTAGGCTATGGCTACACCTTC.

The chain has TRBV2 and TRBJ2-1; 9 nucleotides match TRBD1. Germline V gene lookup returns CDR1 SNHLY and CDR2 FYNNEI. The CDR3 spans 15 residues. Trimming at V came to 7 bases and at J to 6 bases, leaving 10 bases not matched to a gene. The CDR3 DNA follows: TGTGCCAGCATGGTCGGACAGGGGCTTAGCAATGAGCAGTTCTTC. Its protein product is CASMVGQGLSNEQFF.

The chain joins TRBV28 to TRBJ1-2, with 7 bases lining up with TRBD1. Per germline, CDR1 MDHEN and CDR2 SYDVKM. The CDR3 covers 14 residues. Losses at the gene ends were 6 bases for V and 2 bases for J; bases not matched to a gene: 6. The CDR3 DNA reads as TGTGCCAGCAGAACCTTGGGACAGAACTATGGCTACACCTTC. It codes for CASRTLGQNYGYTF.

V usage is TRBV6-5 and J usage is TRBJ2-2; TRBD1 might be the D (5 bases). V was trimmed by 6 bases and J by 5 bases, leaving 16 bases between them. CDR1 and CDR2 from the germline V gene are MNHEY and SVGAGI. The CDR3 spans 15 residues. The CDR3 spells CASSKWGALTGELFF. The CDR3 region has the DNA TGTGCCAGCAGCAAGTGGGGCGCTTTGACCGGGGAGCTGTTTTTT.

The chain is built from TRBV10-3 and TRBJ2-2; 8 nucleotides line up with TRBD1. The germline CDR1 and CDR2 sequences are ENHRY and SYGVKD. This CDR3 comprises 16 residues. With V trimmed by 6 bases and J by 1 base, 7 bases remained unmatched. In DNA form, the CDR3 reads TGTGCCATCAGCCGTTCCGGGACAGGGAACACCGGGGAGCTGTTTTTT. Translation gives CAISRSGTGNTGELFF.

The chain combines TRBV27 with TRBJ2-7; tentative D call: TRBD1 (5 bases). The CDR3 contains 14 residues. V shed 6 bases and J shed 6 bases, with 18 bases lying between them. Germline V gene lookup returns CDR1 MNHEY and CDR2 SMNVEV (reference sequence). The CDR3 loop reads CASRMSRQTIEQYF. The CDR3 DNA follows: TGTGCCAGCAGGATGTCGAGACAGACCATCGAGCAGTACTTC.

V is TRBV7-9 and J is TRBJ2-7, with 8 positions matching TRBD1. The germline CDR1 and CDR2 sequences are SEHNR and FQNEAQ (reference sequence). V trimming: 10 bases; J trimming: 0 bases; junction bases outside the gene matches: 11. The CDR3 runs to 15 residues. The CDR3 protein is CANTQGADRSYEQYF. CDR3 nucleotide sequence: TGTGCCAACACCCAGGGGGCAGATCGCTCCTACGAGCAGTACTTC. Complete variable domain (other parts from reference TRBV7-9 and TRBJ2-7): DTGVSQNPRHKITKRGQNVTFRCDPISEHNRLYWYRQTLGQGPEFLTYFQNEAQLEKSRLLSDRFSAERPKGSFSTLEIQRTEQGDSAMYLCANTQGADRSYEQYFGPGTRLTVT.

The rearrangement uses TRBV4-1 and TRBJ1-5; no firm D call. In germline, CDR1 is MGHRA, CDR2 YSYEKL. This CDR3 comprises 17 residues. V was clipped by 0 bases and J by 4 bases, with 16 bases between them. The CDR3 is CASSQDRLGGRNQPQHF. CDR3 DNA sequence: TGCGCCAGCAGCCAAGATAGGTTGGGAGGGCGGAATCAGCCCCAGCATTTT.

The CDR3 loop reads CASSQRGGGASYNEQFF. For the CDR3, the DNA is TGTGCCAGCAGCCAAAGGGGCGGGGGGGCTTCCTACAATGAGCAGTTCTTC. The chain combines TRBV7-2 with TRBJ2-1; 9 bases are a match to TRBD2. The CDR3 has 17 amino acids. V shed 5 bases and J 1 base; nucleotides not matched to a gene: 9. Germline V lookup: CDR1 SGHTA, CDR2 FQGNSA.

For the CDR3, the DNA is TGTGCCAGTTCGTTCCAGGGGGGTGTTCAGCCCCAGCATTTT. Translated, it gives CASSFQGGVQPQHF. The V gene is TRBV19, the J gene TRBJ1-5; 7 bases are a match to TRBD1. The CDR3 is 14 residues long. From germline, CDR1 is LNHDA and CDR2 SQIVND (reference sequence). The V gene end was trimmed by 8 bases and the J gene end by 6 bases; junction bases not matched to a gene: 10.

This chain connects TRBV2 to TRBJ1-5, with TRBD1 as a possible D gene (6 bases). CDR1 is SNHLY, CDR2 FYNNEI, per germline. With 4 bases removed from V and 8 bases from J, the gap between germline ends came to 12 bases. This CDR3 is built from 13 residues. CDR3 in amino acids: CASSAQGGKPQHF. CDR3 in DNA: TGTGCCAGCAGTGCACAGGGTGGGAAGCCCCAGCATTTT.

The V and J genes are TRBV11-1 and TRBJ2-7; 7 bases match TRBD2. This CDR3 is 15 amino acids long. Germline-derived CDR1 and CDR2 are SGHAT and FQDESV (reference sequence). J gave up 7 bases and V 4 bases, and 13 bases lay outside the gene matches. The CDR3 reads CASSSIAGAVGEQYF. For the CDR3, the DNA is TGTGCCAGCAGCTCAATAGCGGGTGCCGTGGGTGAGCAGTACTTC. The full variable domain, in which reference TRBV11-1 and TRBJ2-7 provide the parts outside the CDR3, is EAEVAQSPRYKITEKSQAVAFWCDPISGHATLYWYRQILGQGPELLVQFQDESVVDDSQLPKDRFSAERLKGVDSTLKIQPAELGDSAMYLCASSSIAGAVGEQYFGPGTRLTVT.

This chain connects TRBV15 to TRBJ1-1, with TRBD1 as a possible D gene (5 bases). V was pared by 1 base and J by 5 bases, with 11 bases between. CDR1 is LNHNV, CDR2 YYDKDF, per germline (reference sequence). The CDR3 has 14 residues. This CDR3 reads CATSRGTEGTEAFF. CDR3 DNA sequence: TGTGCCACCAGCAGAGGAACGGAGGGGACTGAAGCTTTCTTT.

Regarding this clone: A junction end diverges from the germline sequence, so it may reflect a read error. This rearrangement joins TRBV7-7 to TRBJ2-2; weak D call: TRBD2 (6 bases). The CDR3 runs 15 residues. Germline CDR1 SSHAT, CDR2 FNYEAQ (reference sequence). The CDR3 protein is CASSLRDSYTGELFF. DNA for the CDR3: TGTGCTAGCAGCTTGCGGGACTCCTACACCGGGGAGCTGTTTTTT. Full variable domain (outside the CDR3, taken from reference TRBV7-7 and TRBJ2-2): GAGVSQSPRYKVTKRGQDVTLRCDPISSHATLYWYQQALGQGPEFLTYFNYEAQPDKSGLPSDRFSAERPEGSISTLTIQRTEQRDSAMYRCASSLRDSYTGELFFGEGSRLTVL.

The chain couples TRBV7-2 to TRBJ1-6; TRBD1 matches at 8 bases. The CDR3 is made up of 14 amino acids. CDR1 and CDR2 from the germline V gene are SGHTA and FQGNSA. The junction had 6 bases not matched to a gene; V was cut back by 5 bases and J by 9 bases. The CDR3 sequence is CASSQDRVLSPLHF. In DNA, the CDR3 is TGTGCCAGCAGCCAGGACAGGGTACTTTCACCCCTCCACTTT.

The chain is built from TRBV19 and TRBJ1-6; D is unresolved. V was cut by 4 bases and J by 9 bases, with 10 bases left in between. This CDR3 contains 13 residues. Germline-derived CDR1 and CDR2 are LNHDA and SQIVND (reference sequence). The CDR3 bases are TGTGCCAGTAGTAGGGCAAGAGCTTCACCCCTCCACTTT. This sequence encodes CASSRARASPLHF.

V is TRBV5-4 and J is TRBJ2-2; no clear D gene. Germline assignment: CDR1 SGHNT and CDR2 YYREEE (reference sequence). This CDR3 is built from 12 residues. V shed 4 bases and J shed 4 bases, with 5 bases lying between them. DNA of the CDR3: TGTGCCAGCAGCCCGAGCACCGGGGAGCTGTTTTTT. It encodes CASSPSTGELFF.

The chain carries TRBV15 and TRBJ1-1, with TRBD1 identical over 8 bases. CDR3 size: 15 residues. Germline loops: CDR1 LNHNV, CDR2 YYDKDF (reference sequence). J lost 4 bases, V lost 4 bases, and 8 bases had no gene match. In DNA, the CDR3 is TGTGCCACCAGCACACAAGGACAGGGCCCCACTGAAGCTTTCTTT. Encoded protein: CATSTQGQGPTEAFF. Filled out from reference TRBV15 and TRBJ1-1, the complete variable domain reads DAMVIQNPRYQVTQFGKPVTLSCSQTLNHNVMYWYQQKSSQAPKLLFHYYDKDFNNEADTPDNFQSRRPNTSFCFLDIRSPGLGDTAMYLCATSTQGQGPTEAFFGQGTRLTVV.

The CDR3 protein is CAWTLTGHQPQHF. The CDR3 region has the DNA TGTGCCTGGACCTTGACAGGCCATCAGCCCCAGCATTTT. The gene calls are TRBV30 and TRBJ1-5; D may be TRBD1 (6 bases). Germline CDR1 GTSNPN, CDR2 SVGIG (reference sequence). Trimming cost V 4 bases and J 5 bases, with 12 bases left between them. The CDR3 is 13 amino acids.

V and J are TRBV2 and TRBJ1-4, with D tentatively TRBD1 (6 bases). Germline values: CDR1 SNHLY, CDR2 FYNNEI. There are 15 residues in the CDR3. V lost 6 bases and J 0 bases, leaving 11 bases between the germline ends. This CDR3 is CASRQGISTNEKLFF. The DNA for the CDR3 is TGTGCCAGCAGGCAGGGGATTTCAACTAATGAAAAACTGTTTTTT.

The genes are TRBV6-5 and TRBJ1-5; weak D call: TRBD1 (5 bases). V lost 3 bases and J lost 0, with 9 bases in between. CDR3 length: 15 residues. The germline V gene has CDR1 MNHEY and CDR2 SVGAGI. The CDR3 nucleotides are TGTGCCAGCAGTTATGACAGTTATAGCAATCAGCCCCAGCATTTT. This codes for CASSYDSYSNQPQHF.

Regarding this clone: At the DNA level, this CDR3 is encoded by other sequences in the same sample as well. This chain connects TRBV5-1 to TRBJ1-1, with TRBD1 matching 7 bases. J lost 3 bases, V lost 1 base, and 3 bases had no gene match. Germline V gene data show CDR1 as SGHRS and CDR2 as YFSETQ. The CDR3 contains 14 residues. The CDR3 DNA reads TGCGCCAGCAGCTTGCAGGGGGGCGACACTGAAGCTTTCTTT. Protein: CASSLQGGDTEAFF.

V and J are TRBV10-3 and TRBJ1-1; TRBD1 is a possible D gene (6 bases). The V end was cut by 9 bases, the J end by 11 bases, with 25 bases between. The CDR3 runs 14 residues. Germline loops: CDR1 ENHRY, CDR2 SYGVKD. CDR3 protein: CAISPLRGAMGAFF. The CDR3 nucleotides are TGTGCCATAAGTCCCCTGCGGGGGGCAATGGGTGCTTTCTTT.

This clone has only one observation. The chain has TRBV7-9 and TRBJ1-1; 7 bases match TRBD1. Germline V gene lookup returns CDR1 SEHNR and CDR2 FQNEAQ (reference sequence). This CDR3 is 14 amino acids long. V dropped 3 bases and J dropped 5; count of bases not matched to a gene: 6. The CDR3 sequence: CASSLLQGWTEAFF. CDR3 bases: TGTGCCAGCAGCTTGCTACAGGGGTGGACTGAAGCTTTCTTT.

V gene TRBV2 combines with J gene TRBJ1-1, with TRBD1 as a possible D gene (6 bases). Looked up from germline, CDR1 is SNHLY and CDR2 is FYNNEI. CDR3 length: 12 amino acids. V lost 5 bases, J lost 5 bases, and 9 bases lay in between. CDR3 nucleotide sequence: TGTGCCAGCAGTAGGGGGGGAACTGAAGCTTTCTTT. This translates into CASSRGGTEAFF.

The chain carries TRBV18 and TRBJ2-7, with 11 bases that match TRBD1. This CDR3 is built from 16 residues. CDR1 and CDR2 (germline): KGHSH, LQKENI. With V trimmed by 1 base and J by 2 bases, 4 bases remained unmatched. Here the CDR3 DNA reads TGTGCCAGCTCACCACAAGGGACAGGGGGGCCCTACGAGCAGTACTTC. Translating gives CASSPQGTGGPYEQYF.